This TCR beta chain was found in a study of blood T cell repertoires in COVID-19. The overall study: The United States, Italy and Spain supplied acute and convalescent COVID-19 samples.

V shed 4 bases and J shed 8 bases, with 14 bases lying between them. This CDR3 comprises 13 residues. Germline CDR1 LNHDA, CDR2 SQIVND (reference sequence). Per the authors' pipeline: Quantification of nucleated cells was approximated via reference gene primer amplification. Generated by immunoSEQ multiplex PCR, the TCRdb table keeps only in-frame clones and is missing some. From that table come the V and J calls and clone size; the DNA was used to work out D and trimming. The sample shows fewer than 500,000 clones, roughly 90% of them seen only once. The V and J genes are TRBV19 and TRBJ1-2; tentative D call: TRBD1 (5 bases). This TCR derives from a woman aged 30 to 39 with acute or convalescent COVID-19. Sequencing used peripheral blood. CDR3 loop: CASSKTASSGYTF. In nucleotides, the CDR3 is TGTGCCAGTAGTAAGACAGCTTCTTCCGGCTACACCTTC.